Given below is one T cell receptor (beta chain) in context. A much larger clone differs from this one at a single base, so this may be a read error. This entry belongs to a study of blood T cell repertoires in COVID-19. Whole-study context: Sample material is recorded as cDNA or gDNA derived from T cells, B-cell-depleted T cells, or PBMCs.

The CDR3 totals 15 residues. Germline lookup yields CDR1 SGHVS and CDR2 FNYEAQ. With 1 base clipped from V and 0 bases from J, the junction kept 3 bases outside the gene matches. In the original processing: Reference gene primer amplification gave nucleated cell count estimates. Sequenced by immunoSEQ multiplex PCR; TCRdb stores in-frame clones only, minus some. The V and J calls and clone size are taken from that table; D and trimming were inferred from the DNA. The sample lists about 370,000 clones, over 75% occurring once. Membership in each cohort depended on participant-reported clinical history. Resolution of symptoms, clearance, or two negative PCRs was present in recovered Cohort 3 donors.

This sequence joins TRBV7-6 and TRBJ2-7; 7 bases are shared with TRBD2. The source of this sequence is a man aged 18-30 years who had recovered from COVID-19. The sequenced sample consisted of PBMCs or T cells enriched from blood (not recorded which). CDR3 coding DNA: TGTGCCAGCAGCTTAGGGGAGGGTCCCTCCTACGAGCAGTACTTC. It specifies CASSLGEGPSYEQYF.